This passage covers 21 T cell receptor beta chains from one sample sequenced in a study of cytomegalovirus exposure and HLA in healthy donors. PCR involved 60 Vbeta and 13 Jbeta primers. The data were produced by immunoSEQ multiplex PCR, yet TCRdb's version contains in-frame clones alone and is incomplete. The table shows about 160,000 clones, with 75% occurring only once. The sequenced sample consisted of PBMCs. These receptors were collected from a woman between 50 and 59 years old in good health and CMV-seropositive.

CDR3 sequence: CASSLQGTNEQFF. In DNA form, the CDR3 reads TGCGCCAGCAGCTTGCAGGGTACCAATGAGCAGTTCTTC. The chain employs TRBV5-1 and TRBJ2-1; a possible D gene is TRBD1 (5 bases). There are 13 residues in the CDR3. V lost 1 base to trimming and J lost 6 bases, with 8 bases between them. Germline CDR1 and CDR2: SGHRS and YFSETQ.

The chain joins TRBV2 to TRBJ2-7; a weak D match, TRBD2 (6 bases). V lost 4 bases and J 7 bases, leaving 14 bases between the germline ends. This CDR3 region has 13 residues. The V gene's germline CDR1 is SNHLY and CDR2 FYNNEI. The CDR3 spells CASSVAGRGEQYF. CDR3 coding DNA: TGTGCCAGCAGTGTTGCGGGGAGAGGAGAGCAGTACTTC.

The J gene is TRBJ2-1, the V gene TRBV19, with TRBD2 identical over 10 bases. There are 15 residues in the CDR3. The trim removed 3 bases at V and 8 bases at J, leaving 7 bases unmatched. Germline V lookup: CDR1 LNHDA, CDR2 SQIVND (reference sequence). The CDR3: CASSMSQRGGHEQFF. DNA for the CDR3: TGTGCCAGTAGTATGTCCCAGCGGGGGGGACATGAGCAGTTCTTC. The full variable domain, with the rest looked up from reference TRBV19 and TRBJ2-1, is DGGITQSPKYLFRKEGQNVTLSCEQNLNHDAMYWYRQDPGQGLRLIYYSQIVNDFQKGDIAEGYSVSREKKESFPLTVTSAQKNPTAFYLCASSMSQRGGHEQFFGPGTRLTVL.

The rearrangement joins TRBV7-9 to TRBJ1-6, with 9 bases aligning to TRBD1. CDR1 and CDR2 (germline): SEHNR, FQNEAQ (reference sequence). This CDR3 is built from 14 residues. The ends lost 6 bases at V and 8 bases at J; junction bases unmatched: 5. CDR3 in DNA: TGTGCCAGCAGGCTTACAGGGGGCGATTCACCCCTCCACTTT. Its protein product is CASRLTGGDSPLHF.

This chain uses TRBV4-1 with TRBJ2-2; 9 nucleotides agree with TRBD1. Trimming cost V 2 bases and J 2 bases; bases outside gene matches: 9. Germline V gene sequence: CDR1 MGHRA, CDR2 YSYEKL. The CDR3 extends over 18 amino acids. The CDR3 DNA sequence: TGCGCCAGCAGCCAACTCATGCCGGGACAGGGAAACACCGGGGAGCTGTTTTTT. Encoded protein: CASSQLMPGQGNTGELFF.

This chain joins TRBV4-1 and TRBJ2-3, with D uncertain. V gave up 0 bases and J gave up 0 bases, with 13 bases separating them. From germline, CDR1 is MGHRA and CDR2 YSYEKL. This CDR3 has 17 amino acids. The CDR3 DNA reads TGCGCCAGCAGCCAAGAATCTAGTGGGTCTAGCACAGATACGCAGTATTTT. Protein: CASSQESSGSSTDTQYF.

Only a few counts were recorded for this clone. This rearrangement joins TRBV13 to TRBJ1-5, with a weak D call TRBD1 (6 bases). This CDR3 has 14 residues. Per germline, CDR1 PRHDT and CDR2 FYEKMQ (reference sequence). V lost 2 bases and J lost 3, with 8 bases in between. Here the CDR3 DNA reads TGTGCCAGCAGCTTAAGGGGGAACAATCAGCCCCAGCATTTT. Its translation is CASSLRGNNQPQHF.

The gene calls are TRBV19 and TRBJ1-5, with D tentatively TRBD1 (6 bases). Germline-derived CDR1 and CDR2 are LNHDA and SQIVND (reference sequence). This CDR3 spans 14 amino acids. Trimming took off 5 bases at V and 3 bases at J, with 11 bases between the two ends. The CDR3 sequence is CASSVRDTNQPQHF. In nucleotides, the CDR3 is TGTGCCAGTAGTGTCCGGGACACCAATCAGCCCCAGCATTTT.

CDR3 DNA: TGTGCCAGCAGTTACTCGGGGGGGCGAAACACTGAAGCTTTCTTT. Translated: CASSYSGGRNTEAFF. The chain employs TRBV6-5 and TRBJ1-1, with D maybe TRBD1 (6 bases). V dropped 0 bases and J dropped 2 bases, with 10 bases sitting between them. The CDR3 loop spans 15 amino acids. CDR1 and CDR2 from the germline V gene are MNHEY and SVGAGI.

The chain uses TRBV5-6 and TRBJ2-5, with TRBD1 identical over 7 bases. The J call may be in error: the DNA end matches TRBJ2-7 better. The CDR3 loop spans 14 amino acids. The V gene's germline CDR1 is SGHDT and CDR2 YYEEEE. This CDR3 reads CASSQQGESYEQYF. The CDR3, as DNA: TGTGCCAGCAGCCAGCAGGGGGAATCCTACGAGCAGTACTTC.

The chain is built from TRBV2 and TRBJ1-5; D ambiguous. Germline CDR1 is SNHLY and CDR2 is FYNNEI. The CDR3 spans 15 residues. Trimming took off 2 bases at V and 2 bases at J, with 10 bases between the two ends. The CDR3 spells CASSESGIRNQPQHF. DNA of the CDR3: TGTGCCAGCAGTGAAAGCGGGATTCGCAATCAGCCCCAGCATTTT.

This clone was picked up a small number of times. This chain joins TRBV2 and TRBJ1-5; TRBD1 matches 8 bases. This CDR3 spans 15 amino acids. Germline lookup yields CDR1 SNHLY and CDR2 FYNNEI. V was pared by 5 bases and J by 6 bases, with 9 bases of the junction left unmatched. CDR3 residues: CASSSQGGRTQPQHF. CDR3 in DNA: TGTGCCAGCAGTTCACAGGGGGGCCGGACTCAGCCCCAGCATTTT.

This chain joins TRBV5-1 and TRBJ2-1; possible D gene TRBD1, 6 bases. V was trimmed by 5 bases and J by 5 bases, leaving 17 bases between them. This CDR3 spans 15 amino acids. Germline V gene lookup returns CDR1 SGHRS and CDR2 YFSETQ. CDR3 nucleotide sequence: TGCGCCAGCAGGGGAAGTGGGGGCCCCAACAATGAGCAGTTCTTC. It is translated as CASRGSGGPNNEQFF.

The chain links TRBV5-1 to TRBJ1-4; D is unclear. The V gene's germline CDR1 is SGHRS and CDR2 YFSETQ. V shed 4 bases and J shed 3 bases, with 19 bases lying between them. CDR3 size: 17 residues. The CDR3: CASSVGRRERANEKLFF. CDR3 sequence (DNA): TGCGCCAGCAGCGTCGGGAGGAGGGAGCGAGCTAATGAAAAACTGTTTTTT.

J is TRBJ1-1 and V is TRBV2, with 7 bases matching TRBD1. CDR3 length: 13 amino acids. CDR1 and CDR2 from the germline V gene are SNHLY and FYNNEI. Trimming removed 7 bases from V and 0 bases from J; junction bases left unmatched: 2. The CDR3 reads CASTGQMNTEAFF. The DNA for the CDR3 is TGTGCCAGCACGGGACAGATGAACACTGAAGCTTTCTTT. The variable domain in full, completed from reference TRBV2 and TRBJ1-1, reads EPEVTQTPSHQVTQMGQEVILRCVPISNHLYFYWYRQILGQKVEFLVSFYNNEISEKSEIFDDQFSVERPDGSNFTLKIRSTKLEDSAMYFCASTGQMNTEAFFGQGTRLTVV.

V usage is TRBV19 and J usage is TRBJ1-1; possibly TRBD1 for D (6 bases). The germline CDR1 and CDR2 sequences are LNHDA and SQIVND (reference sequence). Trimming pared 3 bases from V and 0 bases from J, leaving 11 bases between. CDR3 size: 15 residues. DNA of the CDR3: TGTGCCAGTAGTATTACAGGGCGAATGAACACTGAAGCTTTCTTT. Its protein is CASSITGRMNTEAFF.

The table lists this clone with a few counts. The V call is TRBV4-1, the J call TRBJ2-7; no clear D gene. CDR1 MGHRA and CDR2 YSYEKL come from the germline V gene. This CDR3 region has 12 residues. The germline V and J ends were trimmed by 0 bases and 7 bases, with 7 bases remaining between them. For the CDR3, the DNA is TGCGCCAGCAGCCAAGATGGTAGTGAGCAGTACTTC. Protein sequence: CASSQDGSEQYF.

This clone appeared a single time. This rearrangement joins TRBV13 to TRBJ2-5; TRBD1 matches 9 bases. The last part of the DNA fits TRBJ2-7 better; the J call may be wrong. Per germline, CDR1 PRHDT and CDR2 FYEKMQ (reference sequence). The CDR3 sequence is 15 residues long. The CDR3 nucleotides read TGTGCCAGCAGCCCGAACAGGGGGCGGTACGCCGAGCAGTACTTC. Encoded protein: CASSPNRGRYAEQYF.

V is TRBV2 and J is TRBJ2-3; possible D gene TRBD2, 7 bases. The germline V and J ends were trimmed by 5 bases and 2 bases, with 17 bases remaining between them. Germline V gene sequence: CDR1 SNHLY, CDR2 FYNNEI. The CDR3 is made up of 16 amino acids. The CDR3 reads CASSNFYRGATDTQYF. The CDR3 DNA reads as TGTGCCAGCAGTAATTTCTACCGGGGGGCCACAGATACGCAGTATTTT.

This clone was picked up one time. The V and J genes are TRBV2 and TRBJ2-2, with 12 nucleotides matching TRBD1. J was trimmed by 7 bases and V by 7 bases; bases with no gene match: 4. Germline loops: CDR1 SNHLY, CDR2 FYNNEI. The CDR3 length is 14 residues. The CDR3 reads CASMGQGAGGELFF. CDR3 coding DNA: TGTGCCAGCATGGGACAGGGGGCTGGCGGGGAGCTGTTTTTT.

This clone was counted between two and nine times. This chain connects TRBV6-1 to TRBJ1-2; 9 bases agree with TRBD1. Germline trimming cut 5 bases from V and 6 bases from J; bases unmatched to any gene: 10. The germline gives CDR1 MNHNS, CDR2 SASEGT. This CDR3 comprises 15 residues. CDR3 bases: TGTGCCAGCAGTATCGGGGACAGGGAGGCGAATGGCTACACCTTC. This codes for CASSIGDREANGYTF.